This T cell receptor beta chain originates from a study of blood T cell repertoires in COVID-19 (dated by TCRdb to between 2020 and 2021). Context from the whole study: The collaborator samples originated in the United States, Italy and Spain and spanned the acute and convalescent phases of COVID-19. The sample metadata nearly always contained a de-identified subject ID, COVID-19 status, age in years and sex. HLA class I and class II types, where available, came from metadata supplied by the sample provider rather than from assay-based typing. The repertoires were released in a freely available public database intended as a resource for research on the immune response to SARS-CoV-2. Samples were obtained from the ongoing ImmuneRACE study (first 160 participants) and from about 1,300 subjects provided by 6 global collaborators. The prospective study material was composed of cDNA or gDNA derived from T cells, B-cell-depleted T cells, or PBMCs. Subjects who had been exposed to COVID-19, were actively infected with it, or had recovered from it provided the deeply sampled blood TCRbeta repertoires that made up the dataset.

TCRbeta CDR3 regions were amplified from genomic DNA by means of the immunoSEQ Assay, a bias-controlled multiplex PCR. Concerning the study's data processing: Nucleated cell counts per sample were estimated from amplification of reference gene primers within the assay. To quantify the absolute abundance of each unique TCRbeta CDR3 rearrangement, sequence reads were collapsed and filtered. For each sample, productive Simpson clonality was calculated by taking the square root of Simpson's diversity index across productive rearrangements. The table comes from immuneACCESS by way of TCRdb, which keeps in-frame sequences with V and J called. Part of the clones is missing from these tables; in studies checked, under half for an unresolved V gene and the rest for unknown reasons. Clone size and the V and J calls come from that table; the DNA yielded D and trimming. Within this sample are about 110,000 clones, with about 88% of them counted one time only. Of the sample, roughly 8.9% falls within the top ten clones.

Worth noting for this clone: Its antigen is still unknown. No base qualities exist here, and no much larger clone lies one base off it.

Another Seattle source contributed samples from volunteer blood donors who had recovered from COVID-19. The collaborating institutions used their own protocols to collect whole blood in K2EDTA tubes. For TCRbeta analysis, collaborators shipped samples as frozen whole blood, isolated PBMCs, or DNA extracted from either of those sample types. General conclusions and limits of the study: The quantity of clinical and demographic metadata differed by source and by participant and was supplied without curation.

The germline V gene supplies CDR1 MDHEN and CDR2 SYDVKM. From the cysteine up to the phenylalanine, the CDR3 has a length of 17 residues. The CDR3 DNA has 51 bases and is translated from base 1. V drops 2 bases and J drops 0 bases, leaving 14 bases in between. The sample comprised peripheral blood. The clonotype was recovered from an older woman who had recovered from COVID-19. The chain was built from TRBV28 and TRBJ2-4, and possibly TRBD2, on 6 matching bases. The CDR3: CASSLAGTNLAKNIQYF. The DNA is TGTGCCAGCAGTTTAGCGGGGACCAACCTAGCCAAAAACATTCAGTACTTC.